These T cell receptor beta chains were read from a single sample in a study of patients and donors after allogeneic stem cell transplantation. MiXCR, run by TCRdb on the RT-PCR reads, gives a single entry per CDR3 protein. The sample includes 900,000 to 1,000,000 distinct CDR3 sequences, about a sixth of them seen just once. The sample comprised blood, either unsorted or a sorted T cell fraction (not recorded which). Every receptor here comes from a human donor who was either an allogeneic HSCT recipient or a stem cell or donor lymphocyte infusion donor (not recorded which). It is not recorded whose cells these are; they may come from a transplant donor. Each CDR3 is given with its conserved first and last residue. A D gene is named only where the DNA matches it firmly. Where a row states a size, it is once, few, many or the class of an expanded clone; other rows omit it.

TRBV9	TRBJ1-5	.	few	CASSVGEEKVNQPQHF	TGTGCCAGCAGCGTAGGAGAAGAAAAAGTCAATCAGCCCCAGCATTTT
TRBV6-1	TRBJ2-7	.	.	CASSETGQGNEQYF	TGTGCCAGCAGTGAAACTGGGCAGGGGAACGAGCAGTACTTC
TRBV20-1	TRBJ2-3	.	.	CSAIRRGSTDTQYF	TGCAGTGCTATCAGGAGGGGTAGCACAGATACGCAGTATTTT
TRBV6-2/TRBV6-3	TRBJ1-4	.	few	CASSYRRDTGEKLFF	TGTGCCAGCAGTTACCGGCGGGACACGGGCGAAAAACTGTTTTTT
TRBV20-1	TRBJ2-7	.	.	CSAMDVYSYEQYF	TGCAGTGCGATGGACGTTTACTCCTACGAGCAGTACTTC
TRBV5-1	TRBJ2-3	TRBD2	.	CASSSTSGGSTDTQYF	TGCGCCAGCAGCTCTACTAGCGGGGGGAGCACAGATACGCAGTATTTT
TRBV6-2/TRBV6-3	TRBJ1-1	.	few	CASSYFSAGGGTEAFF	TGTGCCAGCAGTTACTTCTCAGCAGGCGGGGGGACTGAAGCTTTCTTT
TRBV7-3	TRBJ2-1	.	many	CASSVHSQLINEQFF	TGTGCCAGCAGCGTACATTCACAACTGATAAATGAGCAGTTCTTC
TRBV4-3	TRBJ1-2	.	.	CASSPTLRTDFYGYTF	TGCGCCAGCAGCCCAACCCTACGGACGGACTTCTATGGCTACACCTTC
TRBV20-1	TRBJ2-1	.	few	CSARDTSFLRGYNEQFF	TGCAGTGCTAGAGATACTAGTTTTCTGAGGGGCTACAATGAGCAGTTCTTC
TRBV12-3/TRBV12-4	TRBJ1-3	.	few	CASAKGIRVQRGNTIYF	TGTGCCAGCGCGAAGGGGATCCGGGTCCAGCGAGGAAACACCATATATTTT
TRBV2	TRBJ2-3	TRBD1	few	CASSDPGQSTDTQYF	TGTGCCAGCAGTGATCCGGGACAGAGCACAGATACGCAGTATTTT
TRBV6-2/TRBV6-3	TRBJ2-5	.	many	CASSGTLRYQETQYF	TGTGCCAGCAGTGGCACCCTCAGGTACCAAGAGACCCAGTACTTC
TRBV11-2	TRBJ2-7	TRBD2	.	CASSLPAVASGRKTYEQYF	TGTGCCAGCAGCCTCCCGGCTGTGGCTAGCGGGCGCAAAACCTACGAGCAGTACTTC
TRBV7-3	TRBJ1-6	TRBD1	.	CASSLDRENPLHF	TGTGCCAGCAGCTTAGACAGGGAAAACCCCCTCCACTTT
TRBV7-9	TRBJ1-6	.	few	CASSSTDPFSPLHF	TGTGCCAGCAGCTCTACGGACCCTTTTTCACCCCTCCACTTT
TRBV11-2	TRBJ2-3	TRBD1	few	CASSRDRGRYF	TGTGCCAGCAGCCGGGACAGGGGTCGGTATTTT
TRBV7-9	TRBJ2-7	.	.	CASSLAQVTKNNEQYF	TGTGCCAGCAGCTTAGCGCAGGTGACGAAGAACAACGAGCAGTACTTC
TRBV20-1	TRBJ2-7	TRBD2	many	CSARVASGPYEQYF	TGCAGTGCTAGAGTGGCTAGCGGCCCCTACGAGCAGTACTTC
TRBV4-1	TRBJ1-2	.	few	CASSSGRLDYGYTF	TGCGCCAGCAGCTCGGGAAGGCTTGACTATGGCTACACCTTC
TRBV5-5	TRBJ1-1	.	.	CASSRQTTEAFF	TGTGCCAGCAGTCGACAGACCACTGAAGCTTTCTTT
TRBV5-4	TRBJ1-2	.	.	CASSSLRLNYGYTF	TGTGCCAGCAGCTCGCTTCGCCTTAACTATGGCTACACCTTC
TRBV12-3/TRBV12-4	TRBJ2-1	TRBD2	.	CASSLPGRGGYNEQFF	TGTGCCAGCAGTCTGCCCGGGCGGGGGGGTTACAATGAGCAGTTCTTC
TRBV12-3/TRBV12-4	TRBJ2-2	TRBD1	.	CASSFRDRAPGELFF	TGTGCCAGCAGTTTTCGGGACAGGGCTCCCGGGGAGCTGTTTTTT
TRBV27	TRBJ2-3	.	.	CASNRRGNTDTQYF	TGTGCCAGCAACCGACGGGGGAACACAGATACGCAGTATTTT
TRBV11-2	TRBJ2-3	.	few	CASSLAAGLTDTQYF	TGTGCCAGCAGCTTGGCCGCGGGCCTTACAGATACGCAGTATTTT
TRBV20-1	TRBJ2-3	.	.	CSVPGRDTQYF	TGCAGTGTCCCCGGTCGAGATACGCAGTATTTT
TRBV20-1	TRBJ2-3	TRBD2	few	CSASSLAGGPGTDTQYF	TGCAGTGCTTCGTCACTAGCGGGGGGGCCGGGCACAGATACGCAGTATTTT
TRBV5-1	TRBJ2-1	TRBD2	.	CASSLSAGATNEQFF	TGCGCCAGCAGCTTGTCGGCGGGAGCGACAAATGAGCAGTTCTTC
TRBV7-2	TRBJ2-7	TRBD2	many	CASSLRLAGAYEQYF	TGTGCCAGCAGTTTAAGACTAGCGGGGGCCTACGAGCAGTACTTC
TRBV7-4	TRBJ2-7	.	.	CASSLVLAGEQYF	TGTGCCAGCAGCTTAGTCCTAGCCGGCGAGCAGTACTTC
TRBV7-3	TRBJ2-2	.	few	CASSSTMSPNTGELFF	TGTGCCAGCAGCTCCACGATGAGCCCGAACACCGGGGAGCTGTTTTTT
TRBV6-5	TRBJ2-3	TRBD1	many	CASSSTGGGTDTQYF	TGTGCCAGCAGTTCGACAGGGGGAGGCACAGATACGCAGTATTTT
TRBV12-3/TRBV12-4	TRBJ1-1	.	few	CASSPRLSNTEAFF	TGTGCCAGCAGCCCGAGGTTATCGAACACTGAAGCTTTCTTT
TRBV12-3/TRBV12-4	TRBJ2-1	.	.	CASSLGPVEYNEQFF	TGTGCCAGCAGTCTGGGACCGGTGGAGTACAATGAGCAGTTCTTC
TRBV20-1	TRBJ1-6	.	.	CSARKIIAGTTRATENSPLHF	TGCAGTGCTAGAAAAATTATCGCCGGGACAACCCGCGCTACCGAAAATTCACCCCTCCACTTT
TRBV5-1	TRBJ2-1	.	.	CASSLGGRMGDEQFF	TGCGCCAGCAGCTTGGGAGGCCGGATGGGCGATGAGCAGTTCTTC